The rows below give T cell receptor beta chains drawn from one sample of a study of OX40 agonist ivuxolimab in advanced cancers. Clones were read by immunoSEQ multiplex PCR, and TCRdb kept only the in-frame ones, dropping some. The sample consists of tens of thousands of clones, approximately 90% of them appearing once. The starting material was CD4+ or CD8+ T cells sorted from blood, obtained in a trial of the OX40 agonist ivuxolimab. The source is an adult with an advanced solid tumor such as melanoma, head and neck, liver or kidney cancer. The CDR3 runs from the conserved cysteine through the conserved F or W. D genes are given only for firm matches. The listing skips clone size in some rows; elsewhere it reads once, few, many or a size class.

>TRBV7-3|.|TRBJ2-3|TRBD1
CASSSTGWDTQYF
TGTGCCAGCAGCTCGACAGGGTGGGATACGCAGTATTTT
>TRBV5-6|.|TRBJ1-5|.
CASSLVGEDYQPQHF
TGTGCCAGCAGCTTGGTAGGGGAGGATTATCAGCCCCAGCATTTT
>TRBV11-2|.|TRBJ2-2|TRBD2
CASSQRLAGLNTGELFF
TGTGCCAGCAGCCAAAGACTAGCGGGCCTGAACACCGGGGAGCTGTTTTTT
>TRBV12-2|.|TRBJ1-3|.
CASRFEIGNTIYF
TGTGCAAGTCGCTTCGAGATTGGAAACACCATATATTTT
>TRBV18|.|TRBJ2-7|.
CASSPQSGYEQYF
TGTGCCAGCTCACCGCAGTCGGGCTACGAGCAGTACTTC
>TRBV13|.|TRBJ1-3|.
CASSPGRSSGNTIYF
TGTGCCAGCAGCCCAGGACGGTCCTCTGGAAACACCATATATTTT
>TRBV7-2|.|TRBJ1-4|TRBD1
CASSFVQGVGEKLFF
TGTGCCAGCAGCTTCGTCCAGGGGGTAGGGGAAAAACTGTTTTTT
>TRBV6-6|.|TRBJ1-1|.
CASRPPRGGNTEAFF
TGTGCCAGCAGACCACCGAGGGGGGGGAACACTGAAGCTTTCTTT
>TRBV19|.|TRBJ1-1|.
CASSRAGGTEAFF
TGTGCCAGTAGTCGAGCGGGAGGCACTGAAGCTTTCTTT
>TRBV18|.|TRBJ1-1|.
CASSPPRGRGDTEAFF
TGTGCCAGCTCACCACCAAGGGGCCGGGGGGACACTGAAGCTTTCTTT
>TRBV7-7|once|TRBJ2-6|.
CASSLEGDISGANVLTF
TGTGCCAGCAGCTTAGAGGGGGACATCTCTGGGGCCAACGTCCTGACTTTC
>TRBV7-2|.|TRBJ2-3|TRBD2
CASSLTSGRPDTQYF
TGTGCCAGCAGCTTAACTAGCGGGAGACCAGATACGCAGTATTTT
>TRBV7-2|.|TRBJ2-7|.
CASTESSSYEQYF
TGTGCCAGCACCGAGTCCAGCTCCTACGAGCAGTACTTC
>TRBV5-4|.|TRBJ2-4|.
CASSPAGLAKNIQYF
TGTGCCAGCAGCCCCGCAGGCTTAGCCAAAAACATTCAGTACTTC